This paragraph reports one T cell receptor (beta chain). These data belong to a study of blood T cell repertoires in COVID-19. Study information: Material from acute and convalescent COVID-19 was sourced from the United States, Italy and Spain. Nucleic acid was either cDNA or gDNA, and it came from T cells, B-cell-depleted T cells, or PBMCs.

The CDR3 is 15 residues long. From germline, CDR1 is SNHLY and CDR2 FYNNEI. The V gene lost 4 bases and the J gene lost 1 base, with 11 bases spanning the gap. Authors' data handling: Amplification of reference gene primers provided the estimated nucleated cell counts. The protocol was immunoSEQ multiplex PCR, while the TCRdb copy is restricted to in-frame clones and leaves out a portion. Clone size and the V and J calls come from that table; the DNA yielded D and trimming. The data contain 35,000 to 40,000 clones, under 90% of them singletons. This TCR was recovered from a man aged 65-85 years with acute or convalescent COVID-19. This chain joins TRBV2 and TRBJ2-1, with D possibly matching TRBD2 (5 bases). The specimen was peripheral blood. CDR3 nucleotides: TGTGCCAGCAGTGGAGGCAGAGGGTCCTACAATGAGCAGTTCTTC. Its protein is CASSGGRGSYNEQFF.